This TCR beta chain was recovered during a study of CD8+ T cells in alopecia areata. Sequencing templates came from extracted RNA that was reverse transcribed into cDNA. Clones were sequenced by immunoSEQ multiplex PCR, and TCRdb holds only the in-frame ones, with some missing. The data hold approximately 43,000 clones, with 55% to 75% observed a single time. This CDR3 comprises 11 residues. Germline V gene data show CDR1 as LNHDA and CDR2 as SQIVND (reference sequence). V was clipped by 11 bases and J by 7 bases, with 11 bases between them. Noted treatment: oral pan-JAK inhibitor, 5-10 mg twice daily. This clone occurred a few times.

This TCR was sampled from a human donor with alopecia areata. V usage is TRBV19 and J usage is TRBJ2-2, with D maybe TRBD1 (6 bases). Sample: CD8+ T cells sorted from blood, taken at week 4, from a patient treated with tofacitinib. The CDR3 DNA reads TGTGCCGGGGGACATGGCGGGGAGCTGTTTTTT. Translating gives CAGGHGGELFF. Complete variable domain (other parts from reference TRBV19 and TRBJ2-2): DGGITQSPKYLFRKEGQNVTLSCEQNLNHDAMYWYRQDPGQGLRLIYYSQIVNDFQKGDIAEGYSVSREKKESFPLTVTSAQKNPTAFYLCAGGHGGELFFGEGSRLTVL.